The 7 T cell receptor beta chains in this list originate from one sample, sequenced in a study of blood T cell repertoires in COVID-19. Sequencing used immunoSEQ multiplex PCR; TCRdb keeps in-frame clones, though not all of them. The table has 190,000 or so clones, around nine tenths seen once. The sample consisted of peripheral blood. These receptors were taken from a woman younger than 35 who had recovered from COVID-19.

This CDR3 is CAIRGGGSATEAFF. The CDR3 DNA reads as TGTGCCATCAGAGGAGGGGGCTCAGCCACTGAAGCTTTCTTT. The rearrangement links TRBV10-3 to TRBJ1-1; 7 bases match TRBD1. Trimming removed 6 bases from V and 4 bases from J; junction bases left unmatched: 8. CDR3 length: 14 residues. Germline CDR1 ENHRY, CDR2 SYGVKD.

This chain connects TRBV27 to TRBJ1-1, with a tentative D call TRBD1 (6 bases). The germline V and J ends were trimmed by 3 bases and 6 bases, with 17 bases remaining between them. The CDR3 totals 15 residues. The germline gives CDR1 MNHEY, CDR2 SMNVEV (reference sequence). DNA of the CDR3: TGTGCCAGCAGTTTGAGACAGGTGGGGTTTGCTGAAGCTTTCTTT. Protein: CASSLRQVGFAEAFF.

The rearrangement joins TRBV12-3 or TRBV12-4 to TRBJ2-7, with D possibly TRBD1 on 5 matching bases. The CDR3 covers 12 residues. The V end was cut by 7 bases, the J end by 3 bases, with 10 bases between. CDR3 sequence: CASTSGIYEQYF. DNA of the CDR3: TGTGCCAGCACGTCAGGGATCTACGAGCAGTACTTC.

V and J are TRBV2 and TRBJ1-2, with D unclear. The CDR3 length is 14 residues. Germline V gene lookup returns CDR1 SNHLY and CDR2 FYNNEI. V was clipped by 3 bases and J by 4 bases, with 12 bases between them. Here the CDR3 DNA reads TGTGCCAGCAGTGAGGGAGGAGCCGTCTATGGCTACACCTTC. This encodes CASSEGGAVYGYTF. The full variable domain, its missing parts supplied by reference TRBV2 and TRBJ1-2, is EPEVTQTPSHQVTQMGQEVILRCVPISNHLYFYWYRQILGQKVEFLVSFYNNEISEKSEIFDDQFSVERPDGSNFTLKIRSTKLEDSAMYFCASSEGGAVYGYTFGSGTRLTVV.

The V gene is TRBV9, the J gene TRBJ2-3, with TRBD2 identical over 9 bases. The V and J ends lost 0 bases and 5 bases, in that order; junction bases with no gene match: 7. There are 16 residues in the CDR3. From germline, CDR1 is SGDLS and CDR2 YYNGEE. CDR3 sequence (DNA): TGTGCCAGCAGCGTAGGTGGTAGCGGGGGAGGAGATACGCAGTATTTT. It yields the protein CASSVGGSGGGDTQYF.

This clone showed up just once. The chain has TRBV6-2 or TRBV6-3 and TRBJ2-7; D gene uncertain. This CDR3 comprises 12 residues. Deletions cut 2 bases from V and 3 bases from J, with 5 bases between. In germline, CDR1 is MNHEY, CDR2 SVGEGT. CDR3 DNA: TGTGCCAGCAGTTACGGCCTCTACGAGCAGTACGTC. Its translation is CASSYGLYEQYV.

A remark on this clone: The junction and the germline gene differ at one end; a read error may be behind it. The V call is TRBV28, the J call TRBJ1-5, with D unclear. The germline V gene encodes CDR1 MDHEN and CDR2 SYDVKM. The CDR3 runs to 12 residues. Here the CDR3 reads CACRREDQPQHF. CDR3 coding DNA: TGTGCCTGCAGGAGAGAGGATCAGCCCCAGCATTTT.